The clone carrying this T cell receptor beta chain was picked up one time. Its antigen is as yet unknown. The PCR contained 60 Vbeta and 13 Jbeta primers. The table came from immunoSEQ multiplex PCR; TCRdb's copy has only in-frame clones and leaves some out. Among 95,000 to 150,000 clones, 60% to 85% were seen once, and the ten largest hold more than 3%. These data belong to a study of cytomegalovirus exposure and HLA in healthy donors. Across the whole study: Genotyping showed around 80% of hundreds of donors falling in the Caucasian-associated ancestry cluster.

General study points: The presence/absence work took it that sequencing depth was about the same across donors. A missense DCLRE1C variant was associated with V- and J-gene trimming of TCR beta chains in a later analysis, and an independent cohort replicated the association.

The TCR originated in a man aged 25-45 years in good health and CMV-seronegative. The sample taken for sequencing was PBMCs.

The CDR3 DNA reads TGTGCCAGCAGCGCCCAAGCTCGGGGGTTCACGGGCGAGCAGTACTTC. Protein sequence: CASSAQARGFTGEQYF. V gene TRBV7-9 combines with J gene TRBJ2-7; possible D gene TRBD2, 6 bases. Germline-derived CDR1 and CDR2 are SEHNR and FQNEAQ (reference sequence). Trimming pared 5 bases from V and 6 bases from J, leaving 23 bases between. The CDR3 loop spans 16 amino acids.